A few counts support the clone carrying this T cell receptor beta chain. As yet, its antigen is unknown. TCRdb passed the 5' RACE reads through MiXCR, listing each CDR3 protein once. The profile shows about 54,000 distinct CDR3 sequences, roughly 15% of them singletons. Study conclusions and caveats: Larger-cohort validation covered only one TCR beta V-J rearrangement.

The sequenced sample was naive CD4+ T cells sorted from blood. The sample's subset: naive CD4+ T cells, CD4+CD45RA+CD25-. The clonotype originates from a female donor with breast cancer.

DNA of the CDR3: TGCAGTGCTACCGGGACCCTAGGAAACATTCAGTACTTC. Translated: CSATGTLGNIQYF. The chain has TRBV20-1 and TRBJ2-4, with D perhaps assigned TRBD1 or TRBD2 (5 bases each). The V and J ends lost 4 bases and 6 bases respectively, with 13 bases between them. Germline V gene data show CDR1 as DFQATT and CDR2 as SNEGSKA (reference sequence). CDR3 length equals 13 residues.